This TCR beta chain was found in a study of blood T cell repertoires in COVID-19. Profiling relied on immunoSEQ multiplex PCR, and the TCRdb table lists in-frame clones only, not all of them. The top ten clones hold 5% of a sample with about 330,000 clones, approximately 88% of them seen once. This clone was seen more than once but under ten times. Enrolled through a virtual design, the participants were between 18 and 89 years of age and came from 24 US areas. The CDR3 contains 15 residues. Between the trimmed V and J ends, which lost 4 bases and 4 bases, there was a span of 14 bases. Germline V CDR1 and CDR2: SGHDN, FVKESK.

The TCR comes from a man aged 25-40 years who had recovered from COVID-19. The specimen sequenced was PBMCs or T cells enriched from blood (not recorded which). This chain links TRBV14 with TRBJ1-3; possibly TRBD1 for D (6 bases). CDR3 sequence reads: CASSPYGQSGNTIYF. CDR3 coding DNA: TGTGCCAGCAGCCCGTACGGACAGTCGGGAAACACCATATATTTT.